These T cell receptor beta chains were read from a single sample in a study of T cell repertoires in cytomegalovirus infection. MiXCR, run by TCRdb on the reads, gives a single entry per CDR3 protein. Of about 900,000 distinct CDR3 sequences detected, around 32% appear once; the ten largest clones hold over 12%. What these receptors recognize is not known. Sequenced here: cultured CD8+ T cells from PBMCs, sampled from culture after CMV antigen stimulation. These receptors all stem from a human donor in good health (CMV status not recorded). Some clones in this sample may be carry-over from other donors' samples. Each CDR3 is given with its conserved first and last residue. A D gene is named only where the DNA matches it firmly. Rows may omit the clone size; those that give it use once, few, many or a size class.

d_gene: TRBD1
j_gene: TRBJ1-5
abundance: .
v_gene: TRBV24-1
CDR3nt: TGTGCCACCAGCACAGGGGGCTGGCAGCCCCAGCATTTT
CDR3aa: CATSTGGWQPQHF

d_gene: .
j_gene: TRBJ1-2
abundance: .
v_gene: TRBV19
CDR3nt: TGTGCCACGAGCACGGCGCGTGGCTACACCTTC
CDR3aa: CATSTARGYTF

d_gene: .
j_gene: TRBJ2-5
abundance: .
v_gene: TRBV15
CDR3nt: TGTGCCACCAGCAGAGAAGGGGGCCAGTACTTC
CDR3aa: CATSREGGQYF

d_gene: TRBD1
j_gene: TRBJ2-3
abundance: .
v_gene: TRBV6-1
CDR3nt: TGTGCCAGCAGTGAAGAGGACAGGGACACAGATACGCAGTATTTT
CDR3aa: CASSEEDRDTDTQYF

d_gene: .
j_gene: TRBJ2-1
abundance: .
v_gene: TRBV4-2
CDR3nt: TGTGCCAGCAGCCAAGACTGGCCAGGTAAGAGGGTGAATGAGCAGTTCTTC
CDR3aa: CASSQDWPGKRVNEQFF

d_gene: TRBD1
j_gene: TRBJ1-1
abundance: .
v_gene: TRBV6-1
CDR3nt: TGTGCCAGCAGCCCTGACAGGGAGAACACTGAAGCTTTCTTT
CDR3aa: CASSPDRENTEAFF

d_gene: .
j_gene: TRBJ1-2
abundance: many
v_gene: TRBV7-2
CDR3nt: TGTGCCAGCAGCTTAGACAGCGCCTATGTCGACTATGGCTACACCTTC
CDR3aa: CASSLDSAYVDYGYTF

d_gene: .
j_gene: TRBJ2-7
abundance: .
v_gene: TRBV5-4
CDR3nt: TGTGCCAGCAGCTTGTTGGTGGACTCGGTCACCTACGAGCAGTACTTC
CDR3aa: CASSLLVDSVTYEQYF

d_gene: .
j_gene: TRBJ2-1
abundance: few
v_gene: TRBV7-9
CDR3nt: TGTGCCAGCAACCGAGCGGGCCTCTACAATGAGCAGTTCTTC
CDR3aa: CASNRAGLYNEQFF

d_gene: .
j_gene: TRBJ2-1
abundance: many
v_gene: TRBV7-2
CDR3nt: TGTGCCAGCAGTCAGCCCCCGTACAATGAGCAGTTCTTC
CDR3aa: CASSQPPYNEQFF

d_gene: .
j_gene: TRBJ2-1
abundance: few
v_gene: TRBV6-2/TRBV6-3
CDR3nt: TGTGCCAGCAGTCCTCCGGGGCATCAGCAGTTCTTC
CDR3aa: CASSPPGHQQFF

d_gene: .
j_gene: TRBJ1-2
abundance: .
v_gene: TRBV5-5
CDR3nt: TGTGCCAGCAGCTTGGTTCTCGGGGAATTAAGTGGCTACACCTTC
CDR3aa: CASSLVLGELSGYTF

d_gene: TRBD1
j_gene: TRBJ1-3
abundance: few
v_gene: TRBV28
CDR3nt: TGTGCCAGCACTTCTGAGGGACAGGGGTTTGGAAACACCATATATTTT
CDR3aa: CASTSEGQGFGNTIYF

d_gene: TRBD2
j_gene: TRBJ2-3
abundance: .
v_gene: TRBV27
CDR3nt: TGTGCCAGCAGTTTATCGGTAGCGGGGGCTACAGATACGCAGTATTTT
CDR3aa: CASSLSVAGATDTQYF

d_gene: TRBD1
j_gene: TRBJ1-1
abundance: few
v_gene: TRBV7-9
CDR3nt: TGTGCCAGCAGCTTAAAGGGACAGATCTTGAACACTGAAGCTTTCTTT
CDR3aa: CASSLKGQILNTEAFF

d_gene: .
j_gene: TRBJ1-1
abundance: .
v_gene: TRBV3-1
CDR3nt: TGTGCCAGCAGCCTCCCCCGTGAGGGCGGCACTGAAGCTTTCTTT
CDR3aa: CASSLPREGGTEAFF

d_gene: .
j_gene: TRBJ2-1
abundance: .
v_gene: TRBV20-1
CDR3nt: TGCAGTGCTAGAGGGTCCCAGGACAACTACAATGAGCAGTTCTTC
CDR3aa: CSARGSQDNYNEQFF

d_gene: .
j_gene: TRBJ1-1
abundance: many
v_gene: TRBV18
CDR3nt: TGTGCCAGCTCACTGTATGGGGACATCATGAACACTGAAGCTTTCTTT
CDR3aa: CASSLYGDIMNTEAFF

d_gene: TRBD2
j_gene: TRBJ2-3
abundance: .
v_gene: TRBV4-1
CDR3nt: TGCGCCAGCAGCCAAGTTGCTAGCGGGGAGGATACGCAGTATTTT
CDR3aa: CASSQVASGEDTQYF

d_gene: .
j_gene: TRBJ2-5
abundance: few
v_gene: TRBV11-2
CDR3nt: TGTGCCAGCAGCTTAGTCCGCCGGAAAGAGACCCAGTACTTC
CDR3aa: CASSLVRRKETQYF

d_gene: TRBD2
j_gene: TRBJ2-1
abundance: .
v_gene: TRBV20-1
CDR3nt: TGCAGTGCTAGCCGGCTAGCGGGGCACAATGAGCAGTTCTTC
CDR3aa: CSASRLAGHNEQFF

d_gene: TRBD2
j_gene: TRBJ2-1
abundance: few
v_gene: TRBV6-5
CDR3nt: TGTGCCAGCAGTTACGCATTAGCGGGGGGTTCCTACAATGAGCAGTTCTTC
CDR3aa: CASSYALAGGSYNEQFF

d_gene: TRBD1
j_gene: TRBJ2-5
abundance: few
v_gene: TRBV20-1
CDR3nt: TGCAGTGCTAGAGGCCGGGACAGGGGTATAGAGACCCAGTACTTC
CDR3aa: CSARGRDRGIETQYF

d_gene: .
j_gene: TRBJ2-1
abundance: .
v_gene: TRBV27
CDR3nt: TGTGCCAGCAGTTTATCGATCGGGGATCTGGGGCACAATGAGCAGTTCTTC
CDR3aa: CASSLSIGDLGHNEQFF

d_gene: TRBD2
j_gene: TRBJ2-5
abundance: few
v_gene: TRBV11-2
CDR3nt: TGTGCCAGCAGCGTCAACCTAGCGGGGGGGCCCGAGGAGACCCAGTACTTC
CDR3aa: CASSVNLAGGPEETQYF

d_gene: TRBD2
j_gene: TRBJ2-1
abundance: few
v_gene: TRBV4-1
CDR3nt: TGCGCCAGTGCTCGGGGGGCCTACAATGAGCAGTTCTTC
CDR3aa: CASARGAYNEQFF